Listed here are 7 T cell receptor beta chains from one sample, sequenced in a study of blood T cell repertoires in COVID-19. Assay used: immunoSEQ multiplex PCR; TCRdb lists only in-frame clones, some missing. There are more than 50,000 clones in the sample; around 67% occur only once, and roughly 14% lies in the top ten. The sequencing input was peripheral blood. The receptor source for this set is a woman between 70 and 85 years old with acute or convalescent COVID-19.

The chain combines TRBV11-2 with TRBJ2-3, with 7 bases lining up with TRBD2. The CDR3 covers 16 residues. Germline-derived CDR1 and CDR2 are SGHAT and FQNNGV. Trimming at V came to 5 bases and at J to 5 bases, leaving 13 bases not matched to a gene. The chain's CDR3 is CASSPRGVGGGDTQYF. The CDR3 nucleotides are TGTGCCAGCAGCCCAAGGGGCGTGGGGGGGGGAGATACGCAGTATTTT.

The genes are TRBV2 and TRBJ1-2; the D is unclear. The germline CDR1 and CDR2 sequences are SNHLY and FYNNEI. Trimming shortened V by 6 bases and J by 4 bases, and 21 bases separated the two germline ends. The CDR3 runs 16 residues. The CDR3 sequence: CASRSGFSRSSYGYTF. As DNA, the CDR3 is TGTGCCAGCAGGTCGGGGTTCTCTCGGAGCTCCTATGGCTACACCTTC.

This sequence joins TRBV27 and TRBJ2-7; 10 nucleotides agree with TRBD1. This CDR3 is 16 amino acids long. Unmatched junction bases numbered 10, after V lost 6 bases and J lost 2 bases. The germline V gene encodes CDR1 MNHEY and CDR2 SMNVEV (reference sequence). CDR3 protein: CASSRSSGQGTYEQYF. The CDR3 bases are TGTGCCAGCAGCCGAAGTTCGGGACAGGGGACCTACGAGCAGTACTTC.

The chain joins TRBV20-1 to TRBJ2-5; TRBD1 agrees at 9 bases. This CDR3 comprises 17 residues. Germline CDR1 and CDR2: DFQATT and SNEGSKA (reference sequence). V dropped 3 bases and J dropped 7; count of bases not matched to a gene: 18. CDR3 sequence: CSASSGKQGAAKATQYF. The CDR3 DNA sequence: TGCAGTGCTAGTAGCGGAAAACAGGGGGCCGCCAAGGCGACCCAGTACTTC.

This clone occurred many times. The chain recombines TRBV21-1 with TRBJ2-7; the table names TRBD1, a call not compared with the DNA. TRBV21-1 is listed as a pseudogene. This CDR3 contains 15 residues. The CDR3: CASGSWTGMGYEQYF. CDR3 nucleotide sequence: TGTGCCAGCGGTTCGTGGACAGGGATGGGGTACGAGCAGTACTTC.

The V gene is TRBV27, the J gene TRBJ1-1; 10 bases are shared with TRBD1. CDR3 length equals 13 residues. V was clipped by 5 bases and J by 11 bases; unmatched bases: 8. Germline lookup yields CDR1 MNHEY and CDR2 SMNVEV (reference sequence). The CDR3 nucleotides are TGTGCCAGCAGTCGCCCGGGACAGGGGTTCGCTTTCTTT. Translated: CASSRPGQGFAFF.

The chain recombines TRBV5-1 with TRBJ1-4; 7 bases agree with TRBD1. This CDR3 spans 15 amino acids. Germline V gene sequence: CDR1 SGHRS, CDR2 YFSETQ. Losses at the gene ends were 4 bases for V and 5 bases for J; bases not matched to a gene: 8. The CDR3 DNA follows: TGCGCCAGCAGCGCCAGGGGGGAGCAAAATGAAAAACTGTTTTTT. Residues: CASSARGEQNEKLFF.